The 3 T cell receptor beta chains in this list originate from one sample, sequenced in a study of OX40 agonist ivuxolimab in advanced cancers. Data came from immunoSEQ multiplex PCR; TCRdb stores just in-frame clones and leaves some out. The table has 90,000 or so clones, 91% seen once. The input for sequencing was CD4+ or CD8+ T cells sorted from blood, taken in a trial of the OX40 agonist ivuxolimab. These receptors all stem from an adult with an advanced solid tumor such as melanoma, head and neck, liver or kidney cancer.

The sample holds one count of this clone. V gene TRBV5-8 combines with J gene TRBJ2-5, with 7 bases matching TRBD1. V dropped 4 bases and J dropped 2; count of bases not matched to a gene: 5. Germline V gives CDR1 SGHTS, CDR2 YDEGEE. The CDR3 sequence is 14 residues long. CDR3 protein: CASSLKQGQETQYF. The DNA for the CDR3 is TGTGCCAGCAGCCTGAAACAGGGGCAAGAGACCCAGTACTTC.

This chain connects TRBV19 to TRBJ1-1; D is perhaps TRBD1 (5 bases). Germline V gene data show CDR1 as LNHDA and CDR2 as SQIVND (reference sequence). V was cut by 6 bases and J by 1 base, with 18 bases left in between. The CDR3 spans 16 residues. This CDR3 is CASRPIGFGANTEAFF. As DNA, the CDR3 is TGTGCCAGTAGACCTATAGGGTTCGGGGCGAACACTGAAGCTTTCTTT.

The rearrangement uses TRBV15 and TRBJ2-7, with D unresolved. The V end lost 0 bases, the J end lost 5 bases, and 8 bases lay between the germline ends. The CDR3 is 13 amino acids. Germline CDR1 reads LNHNV; CDR2 reads YYDKDF (reference sequence). The CDR3 protein is CATSRDKINEQYF. CDR3 in DNA: TGTGCCACCAGCAGAGATAAGATCAACGAGCAGTACTTC. Full variable domain (outside the CDR3, taken from reference TRBV15 and TRBJ2-7): DAMVIQNPRYQVTQFGKPVTLSCSQTLNHNVMYWYQQKSSQAPKLLFHYYDKDFNNEADTPDNFQSRRPNTSFCFLDIRSPGLGDTAMYLCATSRDKINEQYFGPGTRLTVT.